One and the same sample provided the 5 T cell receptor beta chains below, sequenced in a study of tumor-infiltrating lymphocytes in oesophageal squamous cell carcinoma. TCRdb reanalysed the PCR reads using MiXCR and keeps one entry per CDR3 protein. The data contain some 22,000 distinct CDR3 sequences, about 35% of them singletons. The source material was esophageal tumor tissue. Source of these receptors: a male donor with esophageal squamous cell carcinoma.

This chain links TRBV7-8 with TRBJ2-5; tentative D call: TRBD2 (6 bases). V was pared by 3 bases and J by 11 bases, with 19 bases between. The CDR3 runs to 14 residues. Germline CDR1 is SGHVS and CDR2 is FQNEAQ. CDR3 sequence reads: CASSLGLAYSEQYF. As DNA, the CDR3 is TGTGCCAGCAGCTTGGGTCTAGCGTATAGTGAGCAGTACTTC.

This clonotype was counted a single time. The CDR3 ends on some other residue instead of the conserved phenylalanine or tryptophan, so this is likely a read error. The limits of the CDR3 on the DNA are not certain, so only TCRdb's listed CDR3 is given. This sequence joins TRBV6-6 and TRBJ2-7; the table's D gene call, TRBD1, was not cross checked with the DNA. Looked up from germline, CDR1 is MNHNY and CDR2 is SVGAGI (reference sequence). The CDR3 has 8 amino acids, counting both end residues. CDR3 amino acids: CASSGTAS.

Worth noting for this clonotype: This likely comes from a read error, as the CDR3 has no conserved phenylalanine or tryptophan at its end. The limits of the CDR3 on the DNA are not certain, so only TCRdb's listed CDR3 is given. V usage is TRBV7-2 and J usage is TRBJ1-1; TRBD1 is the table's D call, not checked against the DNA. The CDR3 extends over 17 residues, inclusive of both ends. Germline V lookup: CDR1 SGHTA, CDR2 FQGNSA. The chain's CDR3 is CASSPAGTGATSSTSGQ.

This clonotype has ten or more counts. The CDR3 DNA reads as TGTGCCATCAGGACAGGGGCGTTTGTGACTAATGAAAAACTGTTTTTT. Its translation is CAIRTGAFVTNEKLFF. V and J are TRBV10-3 and TRBJ1-4; 8 nucleotides agree with TRBD1. The length of the CDR3 is 16 residues. The ends lost 6 bases at V and 2 bases at J; junction bases unmatched: 8. CDR1 ENHRY and CDR2 SYGVKD come from the germline V gene.

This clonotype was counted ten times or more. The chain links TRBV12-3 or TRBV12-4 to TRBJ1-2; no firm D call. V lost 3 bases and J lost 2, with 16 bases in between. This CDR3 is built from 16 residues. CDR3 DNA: TGTGCCAGCAGTTTCTCGGATACTCTAATAAACTATGGCTACACCTTC. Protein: CASSFSDTLINYGYTF.